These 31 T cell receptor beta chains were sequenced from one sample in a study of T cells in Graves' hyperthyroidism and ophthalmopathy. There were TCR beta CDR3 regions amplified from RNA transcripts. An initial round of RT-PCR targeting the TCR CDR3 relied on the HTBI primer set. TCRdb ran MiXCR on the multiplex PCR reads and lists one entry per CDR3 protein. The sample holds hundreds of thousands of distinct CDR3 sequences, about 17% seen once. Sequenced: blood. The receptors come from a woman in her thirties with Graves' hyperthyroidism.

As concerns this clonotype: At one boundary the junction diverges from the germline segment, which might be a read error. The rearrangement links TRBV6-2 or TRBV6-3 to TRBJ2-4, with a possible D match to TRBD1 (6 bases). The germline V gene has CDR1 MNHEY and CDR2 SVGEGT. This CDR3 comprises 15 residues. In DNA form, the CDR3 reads TGTGCCAGCACCCCGCTCCGGGACACCAAAAACATTCAGTGCTTC. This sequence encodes CASTPLRDTKNIQCF.

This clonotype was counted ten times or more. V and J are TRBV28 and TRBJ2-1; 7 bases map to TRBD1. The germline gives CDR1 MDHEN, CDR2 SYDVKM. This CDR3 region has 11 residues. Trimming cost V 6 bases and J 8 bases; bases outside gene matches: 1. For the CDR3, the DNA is TGTGCCAGCAGAAGGGGGCATGAGCAGTTCTTC. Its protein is CASRRGHEQFF.

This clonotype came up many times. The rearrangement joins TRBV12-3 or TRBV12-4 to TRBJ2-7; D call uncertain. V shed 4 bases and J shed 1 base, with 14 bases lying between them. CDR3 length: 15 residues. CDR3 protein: CASSSGYRSSYEQYF. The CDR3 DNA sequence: TGTGCCAGCAGTTCAGGCTATCGTTCTTCCTACGAGCAGTACTTC.

CDR3 amino acids: CSGGGQNIQYF. The CDR3 DNA sequence: TGCAGTGGGGGAGGGCAAAACATTCAGTACTTC. The chain combines TRBV20-1 with TRBJ2-4, with TRBD2 matching 7 bases. This CDR3 has 11 residues. V lost 7 bases to trimming and J lost 5 bases; unmatched junction nucleotides: 2. Germline values: CDR1 DFQATT, CDR2 SNEGSKA (reference sequence).

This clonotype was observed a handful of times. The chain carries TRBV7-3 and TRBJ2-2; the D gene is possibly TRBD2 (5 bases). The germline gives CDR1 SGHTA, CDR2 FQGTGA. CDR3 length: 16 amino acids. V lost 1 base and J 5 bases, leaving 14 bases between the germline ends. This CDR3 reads CASSLRGTRPTGELFF. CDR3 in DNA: TGTGCCAGCAGCTTAAGGGGAACTAGACCGACCGGGGAGCTGTTTTTT.

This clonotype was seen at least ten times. The CDR3 sequence is CASSDPSGVPAKTSSSYEQYF. The CDR3 coding sequence is TGTGCCAGCAGTGACCCTAGCGGAGTACCAGCTAAGACTTCGAGCTCCTACGAGCAGTACTTC. This chain connects TRBV2 to TRBJ2-7; 7 bases are shared with TRBD2. CDR3 size: 21 residues. J lost 0 bases, V lost 3 bases, and 23 bases had no gene match. Germline CDR1 is SNHLY and CDR2 is FYNNEI.

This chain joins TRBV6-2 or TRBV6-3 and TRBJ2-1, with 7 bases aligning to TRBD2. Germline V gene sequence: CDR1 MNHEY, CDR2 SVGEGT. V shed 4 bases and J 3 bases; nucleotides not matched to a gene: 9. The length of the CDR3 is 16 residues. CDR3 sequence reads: CASSSLAGYGYNEQFF. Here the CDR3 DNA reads TGTGCCAGCAGTTCATTAGCGGGCTATGGCTACAATGAGCAGTTCTTC.

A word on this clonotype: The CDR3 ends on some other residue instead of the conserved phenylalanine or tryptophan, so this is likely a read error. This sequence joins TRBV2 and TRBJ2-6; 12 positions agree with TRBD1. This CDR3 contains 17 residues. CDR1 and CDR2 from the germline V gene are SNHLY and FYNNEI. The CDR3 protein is CASRWDRGLSGANALTL. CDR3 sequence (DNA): TGTGCCAGCAGATGGGACAGGGGGCTTTCTGGGGCCAACGCCCTGACTCTC.

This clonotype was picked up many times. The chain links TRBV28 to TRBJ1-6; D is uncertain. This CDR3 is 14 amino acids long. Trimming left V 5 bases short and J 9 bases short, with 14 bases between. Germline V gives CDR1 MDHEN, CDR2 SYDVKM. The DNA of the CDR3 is TGTGCCAGCAGTCCCACGGGCAGAGCTTCACCCCTCCACTTT. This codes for CASSPTGRASPLHF.

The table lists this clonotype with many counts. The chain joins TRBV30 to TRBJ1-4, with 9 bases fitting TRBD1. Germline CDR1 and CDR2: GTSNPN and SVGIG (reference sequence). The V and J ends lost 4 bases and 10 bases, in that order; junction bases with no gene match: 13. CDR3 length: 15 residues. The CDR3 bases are TGTGCCTGGACTGAGGACAGGGGAACCGCGGGAAAACTGTTTTTT. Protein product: CAWTEDRGTAGKLFF.

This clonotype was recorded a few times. CDR3 bases: TGCAGTGCTAGAGGGGACGGGGCCTACGAGCAGTACTTC. This gives the protein CSARGDGAYEQYF. The chain employs TRBV20-1 and TRBJ2-7; the D gene could be TRBD1 or TRBD2 (5 bases each). Deletions cut 1 base from V and 2 bases from J, with 9 bases between. Germline lookup yields CDR1 DFQATT and CDR2 SNEGSKA (reference sequence). The CDR3 spans 13 residues.

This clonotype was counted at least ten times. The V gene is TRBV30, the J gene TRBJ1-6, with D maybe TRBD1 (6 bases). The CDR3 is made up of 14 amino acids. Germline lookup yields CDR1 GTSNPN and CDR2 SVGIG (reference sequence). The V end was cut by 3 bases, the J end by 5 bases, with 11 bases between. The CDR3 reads CAWSRTENNSPLHF. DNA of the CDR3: TGTGCCTGGAGCCGGACAGAAAATAATTCACCCCTCCACTTT. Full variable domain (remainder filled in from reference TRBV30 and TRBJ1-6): SQTIHQWPATLVQPVGSPLSLECTVEGTSNPNLYWYRQAAGRGLQLLFYSVGIGQISSEVPQNLSASRPQDRQFILSSKKLLLSDSGFYLCAWSRTENNSPLHFGNGTRLTVT.

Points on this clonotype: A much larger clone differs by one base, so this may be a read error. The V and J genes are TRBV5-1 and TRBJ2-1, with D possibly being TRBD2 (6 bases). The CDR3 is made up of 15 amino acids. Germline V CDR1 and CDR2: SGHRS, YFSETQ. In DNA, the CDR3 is TGCGCCAGCAGCCTAGCGTTGAGCTCCCACAATGAGCAGTTCTTC. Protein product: CASSLALSSHNEQFF.

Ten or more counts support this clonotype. For the CDR3, the DNA is TGTGCCAGCAGTTCCCCGGCGGCCTACGAGCAGTACTTC. The encoded protein is CASSSPAAYEQYF. The chain recombines TRBV28 with TRBJ2-7; D unclear. V shed 4 bases and J shed 2 bases, with 9 bases lying between them. Looked up from germline, CDR1 is MDHEN and CDR2 is SYDVKM. This CDR3 region has 13 residues. Together with reference TRBV28 and TRBJ2-7, the CDR3 gives the full variable domain: DVKVTQSSRYLVKRTGEKVFLECVQDMDHENMFWYRQDPGLGLRLIYFSYDVKMKEKGDIPEGYSVSREKKERFSLILESASTNQTSMYLCASSSPAAYEQYFGPGTRLTVT.

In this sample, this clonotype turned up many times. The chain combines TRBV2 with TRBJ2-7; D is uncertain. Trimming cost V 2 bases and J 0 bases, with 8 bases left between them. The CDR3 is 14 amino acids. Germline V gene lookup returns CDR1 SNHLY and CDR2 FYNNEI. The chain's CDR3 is CASSESAVSYEQYF. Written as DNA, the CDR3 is TGTGCCAGCAGTGAATCTGCGGTCTCCTACGAGCAGTACTTC.

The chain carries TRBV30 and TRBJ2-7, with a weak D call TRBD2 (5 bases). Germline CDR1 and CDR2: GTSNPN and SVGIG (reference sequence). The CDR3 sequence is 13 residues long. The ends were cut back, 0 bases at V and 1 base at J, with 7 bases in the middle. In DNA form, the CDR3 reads TGTGCCTGGAGTGTAGAGGGTTCCTACGAGCAGTACTTC. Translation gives CAWSVEGSYEQYF.

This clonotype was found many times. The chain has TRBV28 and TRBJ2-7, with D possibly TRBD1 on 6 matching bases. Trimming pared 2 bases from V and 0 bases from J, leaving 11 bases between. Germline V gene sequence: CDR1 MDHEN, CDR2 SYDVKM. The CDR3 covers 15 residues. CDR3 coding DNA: TGTGCCAGCAGTTTAAGTGAACAGGGCTCCTACGAGCAGTACTTC. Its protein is CASSLSEQGSYEQYF.

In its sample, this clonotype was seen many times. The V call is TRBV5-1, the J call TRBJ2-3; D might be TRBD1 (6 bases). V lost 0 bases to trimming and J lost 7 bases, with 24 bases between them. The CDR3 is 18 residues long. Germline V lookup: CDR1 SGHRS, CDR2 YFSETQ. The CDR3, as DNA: TGCGCCAGCAGCTTGGCCAAGGCTAGCCAGGGGTTGATCAATACGCAGTATTTT. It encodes CASSLAKASQGLINTQYF.

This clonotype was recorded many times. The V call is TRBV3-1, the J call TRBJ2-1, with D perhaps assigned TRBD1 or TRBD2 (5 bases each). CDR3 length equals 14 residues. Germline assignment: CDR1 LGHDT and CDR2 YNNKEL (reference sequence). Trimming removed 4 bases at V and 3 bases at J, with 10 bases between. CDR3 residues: CASSRDDSYNEQFF. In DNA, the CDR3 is TGTGCCAGCAGCCGGGACGACAGCTACAATGAGCAGTTCTTC.

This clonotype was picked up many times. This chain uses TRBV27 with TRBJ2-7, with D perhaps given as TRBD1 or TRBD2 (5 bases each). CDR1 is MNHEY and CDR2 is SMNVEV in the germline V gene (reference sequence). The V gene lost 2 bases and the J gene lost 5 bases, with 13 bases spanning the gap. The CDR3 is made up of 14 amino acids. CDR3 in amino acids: CASSLIGGRNEQYF. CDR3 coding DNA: TGTGCCAGCAGTTTAATTGGGGGAAGGAACGAGCAGTACTTC.

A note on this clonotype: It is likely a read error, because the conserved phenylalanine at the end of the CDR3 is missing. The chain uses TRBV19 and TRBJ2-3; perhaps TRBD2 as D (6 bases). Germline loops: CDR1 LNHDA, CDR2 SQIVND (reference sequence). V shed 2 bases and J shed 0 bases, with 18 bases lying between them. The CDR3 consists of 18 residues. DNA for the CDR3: TGTGCCAGTAGTATACGTCTGGTTTTAGGGACTAGCACAGATACGCAGTATCTT. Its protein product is CASSIRLVLGTSTDTQYL.

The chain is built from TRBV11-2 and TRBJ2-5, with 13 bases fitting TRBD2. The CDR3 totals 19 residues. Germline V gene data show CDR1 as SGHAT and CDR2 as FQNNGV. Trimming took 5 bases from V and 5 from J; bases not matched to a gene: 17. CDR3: CASSQLGTSGTPGGETQYF. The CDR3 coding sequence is TGTGCCAGCAGCCAACTCGGGACTAGCGGGACGCCCGGGGGGGAGACCCAGTACTTC. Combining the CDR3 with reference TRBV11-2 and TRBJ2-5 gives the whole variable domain EAGVAQSPRYKIIEKRQSVAFWCNPISGHATLYWYQQILGQGPKLLIQFQNNGVVDDSQLPKDRFSAERLKGVDSTLKIQPAKLEDSAVYLCASSQLGTSGTPGGETQYFGPGTRLLVL.

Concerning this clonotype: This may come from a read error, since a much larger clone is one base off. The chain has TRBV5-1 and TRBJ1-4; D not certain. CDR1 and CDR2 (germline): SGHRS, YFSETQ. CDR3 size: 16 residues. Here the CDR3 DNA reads TGCGCCAGCAGCTTGGAAGCAGGAGCAACTAATGTAAAACTGTTTTTT. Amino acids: CASSLEAGATNVKLFF. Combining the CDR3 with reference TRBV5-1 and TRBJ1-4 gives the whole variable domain KAGVTQTPRYLIKTRGQQVTLSCSPISGHRSVSWYQQTPGQGLQFLFEYFSETQRNKGNFPGRFSGRQFSNSRSEMNVSTLELGDSALYLCASSLEAGATNVKLFFGSGTQLSVL.

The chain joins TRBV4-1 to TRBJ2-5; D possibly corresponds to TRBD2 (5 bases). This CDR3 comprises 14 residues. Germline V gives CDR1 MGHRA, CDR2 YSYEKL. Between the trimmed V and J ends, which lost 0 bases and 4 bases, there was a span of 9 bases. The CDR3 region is CASSQDRGVETQYF. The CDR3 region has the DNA TGCGCCAGCAGCCAAGATCGGGGAGTAGAGACCCAGTACTTC.

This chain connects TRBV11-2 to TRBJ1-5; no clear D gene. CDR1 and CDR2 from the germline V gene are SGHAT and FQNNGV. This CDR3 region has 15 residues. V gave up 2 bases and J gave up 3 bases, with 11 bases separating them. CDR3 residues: CASSLRAGINQPQHF. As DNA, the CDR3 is TGTGCCAGCAGCTTACGTGCCGGAATCAATCAGCCCCAGCATTTT.

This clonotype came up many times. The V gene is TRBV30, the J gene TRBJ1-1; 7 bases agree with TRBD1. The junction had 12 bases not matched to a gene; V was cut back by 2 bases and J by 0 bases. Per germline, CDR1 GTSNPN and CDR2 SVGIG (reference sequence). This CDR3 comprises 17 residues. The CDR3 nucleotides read TGTGCCTGGAGTCTAGATAGAACCGGGACAGTGAACACTGAAGCTTTCTTT. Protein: CAWSLDRTGTVNTEAFF.

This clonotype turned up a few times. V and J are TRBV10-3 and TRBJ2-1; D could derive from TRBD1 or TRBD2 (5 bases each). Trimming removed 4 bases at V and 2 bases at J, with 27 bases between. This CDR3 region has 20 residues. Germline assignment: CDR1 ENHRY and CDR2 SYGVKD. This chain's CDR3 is CAISVRWGTNPRGAYNEQFF. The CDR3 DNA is TGTGCCATCAGTGTGAGGTGGGGGACCAACCCGAGAGGGGCCTACAATGAGCAGTTCTTC.

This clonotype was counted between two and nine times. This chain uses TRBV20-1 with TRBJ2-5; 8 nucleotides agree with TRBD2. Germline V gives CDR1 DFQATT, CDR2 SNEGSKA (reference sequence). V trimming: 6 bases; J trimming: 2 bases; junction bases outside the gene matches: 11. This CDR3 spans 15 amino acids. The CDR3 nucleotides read TGCAGTGCCGCCCCGGGGGGGTCCTTTCAAGAGACCCAGTACTTC. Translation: CSAAPGGSFQETQYF.

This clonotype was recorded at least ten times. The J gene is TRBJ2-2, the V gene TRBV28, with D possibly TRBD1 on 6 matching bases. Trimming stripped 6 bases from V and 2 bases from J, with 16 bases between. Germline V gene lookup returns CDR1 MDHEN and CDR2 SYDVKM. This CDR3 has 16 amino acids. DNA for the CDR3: TGTGCCAGCAGCCCAACCTGGACAGTTAACACCGGGGAGCTGTTTTTT. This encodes CASSPTWTVNTGELFF.

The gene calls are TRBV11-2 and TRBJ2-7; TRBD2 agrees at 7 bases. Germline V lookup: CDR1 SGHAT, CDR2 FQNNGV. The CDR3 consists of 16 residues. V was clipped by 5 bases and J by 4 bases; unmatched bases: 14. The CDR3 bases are TGTGCCAGCAGCCCACCGACCGGGAATAGCGGGTACGAGCAGTACTTC. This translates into CASSPPTGNSGYEQYF.

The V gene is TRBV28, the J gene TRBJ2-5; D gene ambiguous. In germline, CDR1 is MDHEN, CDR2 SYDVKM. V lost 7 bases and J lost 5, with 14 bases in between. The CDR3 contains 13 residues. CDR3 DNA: TGTGCCAGCACCCCCAGCAACGTGGAGACCCAGTACTTC. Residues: CASTPSNVETQYF.